This T cell receptor (beta chain) originates from a study of vaccination effects on CD4 cells after COVID-19. Before any sequencing was done, the ViraFEST assay used viral peptide pools to expand antigen-specific CD4+ T cells. Scientists isolated CD4+ T cells after a roughly nine-day culture period ended. According to the study, vaccine recipients showed no prior SARS-CoV-2 infection and negative nucleocapsid antibodies. The researchers cultured roughly 2.2 million PBMC per well with roughly 11 IU/ml IL-2 and approximately 9.9 ug/ml peptides. Days 3 and 7 saw half the medium replaced with IL-2 medium. This CDR3 has 14 amino acids. The germline gives CDR1 KGHSY, CDR2 FQNENV. Trimming took off 4 bases at V and 5 bases at J, with 14 bases between the two ends. Note on this clone: Its antigen is undetermined.

Profiled with immunoSEQ multiplex PCR; TCRdb holds only in-frame clones, not every one. The table has about 52,000 clones, 75% to 85% seen once. The chain employs TRBV16 and TRBJ1-2, with D hard to call. The sequence derives from a human donor who received a COVID-19 vaccine. Specimen: CD4+ T cells from PBMCs cultured with HCoV-OC43 spike peptides, collected before COVID-19 vaccination. As for subset: HCoV-OC43 spike overlapping peptide pool stimulation. CDR3: CASSLSGPWYGYTF. DNA for the CDR3: TGTGCCAGCAGCCTTTCCGGGCCGTGGTATGGCTACACCTTC.